This T cell receptor (beta chain) is drawn from a study of shared clonotypes between healthy human individuals. The study's findings and limits: In having few donors, the study represented limited genetic and exposure-history diversity.

The V segment lost 5 bases and the J segment 9 bases; nucleotides outside the gene matches: 9. Germline CDR1 reads MDHEN; CDR2 reads SYDVKM. The CDR3 runs to 13 residues. To note about this clone: Its antigen is not identified.

Assay: immunoSEQ multiplex PCR; the TCRdb copy retains only in-frame clones and omits some. Of 1,500,000 or so clones in the sample, approximately 98.5% were seen once. What was sequenced was naive CD4+ T cells sorted from blood. The subset is: CD45RA+ positively selected. The chain carries TRBV28 and TRBJ2-5; 7 bases map to TRBD2. This TCR was recovered from a man aged 25-45 years in good health. The CDR3 here is CASSLLAAGAQYF. CDR3 bases: TGTGCCAGCAGTCTTCTAGCGGCGGGGGCCCAGTACTTC.